This is a list of T cell receptor beta chains from one sample in a study of T cells in localized non-small cell lung cancer. Here immunoSEQ multiplex PCR was the method, and the copy in TCRdb shows in-frame clones only, minus some. This table holds 100,000 to 150,000 clones, approximately 88% found once. Sequenced here: peripheral blood, sampled before any cancer treatment. All receptors derive from a female donor over 55 with stage I lung adenocarcinoma. Both conserved end residues are part of each CDR3.

j_call v_call cdr3_aa
TRBJ2-5 TRBV27 CASRNRVGFRETQYF
TRBJ1-2 TRBV11-2 CASSLETRGYTF
TRBJ2-3 TRBV27 CASSFGQNTDTQYF
TRBJ2-7 TRBV2 CASSARAEQYF
TRBJ1-2 TRBV27 CASRPTQGVGYGYTF
TRBJ2-7 TRBV5-1 CASSSDREQYF
TRBJ2-2 TRBV2 CASSEAPLAGVTGELFF
TRBJ2-1 TRBV27 CASSLSSGDFKQLF
TRBJ2-5 TRBV7-3 CASSPRGGAGGPRETQYF
TRBJ2-3 TRBV6-1 CASSVTSEGTDTQYF
TRBJ1-5 TRBV2 CASRTGNQPQHF
TRBJ1-2 TRBV6-1 CASSEAAGAKSGYTF
TRBJ2-1 TRBV7-2 CASSLGGRTGRRNEQFF
TRBJ2-6 TRBV7-2 CASSLDGRAWNVLTF
TRBJ2-1 TRBV7-8 CASSFREMDYNEQFF
TRBJ2-7 TRBV7-9 CASSFLADYEQYF
TRBJ2-5 TRBV2 CASRPRLSGGQETQYF
TRBJ2-1 TRBV6-5 CASSYRSITSYNEQFF
TRBJ1-2 TRBV29-1 CSVEGRLTPENYGYTF
TRBJ1-5 TRBV28 CASSLGGTYSNQPQHF
TRBJ2-3 TRBV9 CASSVLGEGTDTQYF
TRBJ2-2 TRBV7-7 CASSSSGTFSTGELFF
TRBJ2-7 TRBV5-1 CASSSTGGNEQYF
TRBJ2-7 TRBV2 CASPSRGSSGEQYF
TRBJ2-1 TRBV7-3 CASSLLGTGLAGGKSYNEQFF
TRBJ2-1 TRBV7-8 CASSQGQAEQFF
TRBJ1-1 TRBV2 CASSIWTENTEAFF
TRBJ2-7 TRBV6-1 CASRVASGRAYEQYF
TRBJ2-6 TRBV5-6 CASSFRTGDNALTF
TRBJ2-2 TRBV28 CASGGGPGELFF
TRBJ2-6 TRBV18 CASSPLFPSGANVLTF
TRBJ2-2 TRBV6-5 CASSYEAGTGELFF
TRBJ2-7 TRBV7-6 CASSPKTIQYEQYF
TRBJ1-2 TRBV7-9 CAKWTEASGYTF
TRBJ2-5 TRBV28 CASSPLSGSLWETQYF
TRBJ2-7 TRBV19 CASGSDSYEQYF
TRBJ2-6 TRBV29-1 CSVVGAEGANVLTF
TRBJ2-6 TRBV5-1 CASSLADETGANVLTF
TRBJ1-4 TRBV28 CASSPSGKLFF
TRBJ1-5 TRBV27 CASSQNQPQHF
TRBJ2-7 TRBV28 CASTAGTYEQYF